This entry concerns a single T cell receptor beta chain. Its specific antigen is unknown. Qualities for individual bases were not recorded, and no much larger clone is one base off. Reading the germline V gene (reference sequence) gives CDR1 LNHNV and CDR2 YYDKDF. The CDR3 measures 16 amino acids from cysteine to phenylalanine. The only DNA kept is the CDR3, 48 bases in frame from the first base. V is reduced by 0 bases and J by 3 bases, leaving a spacing of 14 bases between them. This sample was taken from a study of Ad26.COV2.S vaccination and SARS-CoV-2 variants (dated by TCRdb to about 2021). Regarding the study in general: Donors in the vaccine arm were drawn from COV1001, a phase I-IIa trial of Ad26.COV2.S in healthy adults that was multicentre, randomized, double-blind and placebo-controlled. Ad26.COV2.S was administered intramuscularly at a dose of 5x10^10 or 1x10^11 viral particles, either as one shot or as two shots given 56 days apart. Sequencing of the TCRbeta repertoire served to evaluate the specificity and breadth of SARS-CoV-2-reactive T cell receptors following Ad26.COV2.S vaccination. The TCR-sequenced set comprised approximately 32 samples: around 20 Ad26.COV2.S vaccine recipients, 5 placebo recipients and 8 SARS-CoV-2 convalescent individuals. Trial participants were randomized into five groups of five, in which low-dose or high-dose Ad26.COV2.S was given once or twice, or placebo was given on both occasions. Investigators remained blinded to trial group allocation during experiments and outcome assessment. Broader findings and caveats from the paper: It was noted by the authors that total T cell responses may have been underestimated by the TCR breadth and depth analyses. After vaccination, spike-specific CD8+ and CD4+ T cell responses were reported to show substantial breadth. Comparable non-spike TCR breadth was observed between vaccine and placebo recipients, consistent with only spike being contained in the vaccine. Spike-specific TCR breadth was higher in Ad26.COV2.S recipients than in placebo recipients (P = 0.0014). The study was not powered for comparison of responses between vaccine doses or regimens.

TCRbeta CDR3 regions were sequenced with the immunoSEQ Assay. After extraction, genomic DNA underwent amplification by bias-controlled multiplex PCR, followed by high-throughput sequencing. Concerning the study's data processing: To quantify the absolute abundance of every unique TCRbeta CDR3 region, sequences were collapsed and filtered. T cell fraction was estimated by normalization of TCRbeta template counts to usable DNA, with usable DNA being measured through amplification of reference genes present in all nucleated cells. Repertoire TCRs were annotated as SARS-CoV-2-specific when V gene, CDR3 amino acid sequence and J gene were exactly matched to a known reactive TCR set. The reference SARS-CoV-2 TCR set was obtained from MIRA and was filtered for enrichment in COVID-19-positive ImmuneCODE repertoires, whereby public or cross-reactive TCRs were removed. Using the MIRA antigens, annotated TCRs were further analysed by specific ORF or by position within an ORF. Breadth was defined as annotated unique rearrangements over total unique productive rearrangements; depth was the summed frequency of those rearrangements. Two-sided Wilcoxon rank-sum tests were applied when comparing TCR breadth between groups. Drawn from immuneACCESS, this table holds only the in-frame rearrangements with V and J called that TCRdb kept. Clones are partly lost; checked studies trace under half to an unresolved V gene and leave the rest unexplained. The V and J calls and clone size are taken from that table; D and trimming were inferred from the DNA. For this sample the table gives about 390,000 clones, of which around nine tenths were detected only once. 3% to 4.5% of the sample is held by the ten biggest clonotypes.

Taken with the paper, the label for treatment or condition translates to: 19 received Ad26.COV2.S at low or high dose, single or two shots; five or six received placebo; per-sample allocation not given. For vaccine and placebo recipients, repertoires were sequenced using samples collected on day 63 after the first injection. In Cohort 1b, roughly 26 adults aged 18-55 years were enrolled at a single site in Boston, USA, between 29 July and 7 August 2020. Ad26.COV2.S was a replication-incompetent adenovirus type 26 vector expressing a prefusion-stabilized SARS-CoV-2 spike protein from the original Wuhan strain.

Sequencing used peripheral blood, obtained in a trial of Ad26.COV2.S vaccine versus placebo. The TCR comes from a person between 18 and 65 years old who received the Ad26.COV2.S COVID-19 vaccine or a placebo. Recombination connected TRBV15 to TRBJ1-1, with a weak D call of TRBD1 (6 bases match). The bases read TGTGCCACCAGCAGAGATCGGTGGGGGGCTGACACTGAAGCTTTCTTT. Translated, it gives CATSRDRWGADTEAFF.